This TCR beta chain was sequenced in a study of blood T cell repertoires in COVID-19. The wider study: Acute and convalescent COVID-19 samples came from the United States, Italy and Spain. From T cells, B-cell-depleted T cells, or PBMCs came the material, which was cDNA or gDNA.

Original analysis: Estimation of nucleated cell counts relied on the amplification of reference gene primers. TCRdb's table, derived via immunoSEQ multiplex PCR, lists solely in-frame clones and lacks some. V and J calls plus clone size are reproduced from that table; the DNA served to infer D and trimming. The sample includes some 160,000 clones, about four fifths of them seen just once. This CDR3 comprises 15 residues. V shed 5 bases and J 4 bases; nucleotides not matched to a gene: 8. Per germline, CDR1 SGHRS and CDR2 YFSETQ. The clonotype originates from a man between 65 and 79 years old who had recovered from COVID-19. J is TRBJ1-1 and V is TRBV5-1, with 10 nucleotides matching TRBD1. Material for sequencing was peripheral blood. CDR3 loop: CASSASDRGLTEAFF. For the CDR3, the DNA is TGCGCCAGCAGTGCGAGTGACAGGGGGCTCACTGAAGCTTTCTTT.